A selection of T cell receptor beta chains follows, all from one sample in a study of T cells in Graves' hyperthyroidism and ophthalmopathy. TCRdb reanalysed the multiplex PCR reads using MiXCR and keeps one entry per CDR3 protein. The sample yields 550,000 to 600,000 distinct CDR3 sequences, over 15% seen once. Sequencing input: blood. Receptors originate from a woman younger than 35 with Graves' hyperthyroidism. Both conserved end residues are part of each CDR3. A D gene is named only where the DNA matches it firmly. The size field is filled for only some rows; it gives once, few, many or a size class.

17 TRBJ1-5 many TRBV6-5 . TGTGCCAGCAGTTACTCCTCCCCGGACTCAACACCTCAGCCCCAGCATTTT CASSYSSPDSTPQPQHF
13 TRBJ1-1 few TRBV10-3 . TGTGTCACCGGCGGGGAATTGGGCACTGAAGCTTTCTTT CVTGGELGTEAFF
15 TRBJ1-1 many TRBV28 TRBD1 TGTGCCAGCAGTTTGACAGGGACGGTTGGCACTGAAGCTTTCTTT CASSLTGTVGTEAFF
15 TRBJ2-7 . TRBV7-8 TRBD2 TGTGCCAGCAGCCTCAGACTAGCGGGAGTGGGAGAGCAGTACTTC CASSLRLAGVGEQYF
12 TRBJ2-3 many TRBV7-2 . TGTGCCAGCAGTCACTTCCAAGATACGCAGTATTTT CASSHFQDTQYF
16 TRBJ2-1 many TRBV28 TRBD1 TGTGCCAGCAGTTCACCGGGGACAGGGGGTTTCAATGAGCAGTTCTTC CASSSPGTGGFNEQFF
15 TRBJ1-1 . TRBV5-1 . TGCGCCAGCAGCGGCCCGCGGGTTACGAACACTGAAGCTTTCTTT CASSGPRVTNTEAFF
16 TRBJ2-5 many TRBV7-2 . TGTGCCAGCAGCTTAGTAGGTTCCGGGGACGAGGAGACCCAGTACTTC CASSLVGSGDEETQYF
12 TRBJ2-1 many TRBV12-3/TRBV12-4 . TGTGCCAGCAGTTTGTACGGGAATGAGCAGTTCTTC CASSLYGNEQFF
13 TRBJ2-7 many TRBV28 . TGTGCCAGCAGTCCGTCTGGGGCTGGGGAGCAGTACTTC CASSPSGAGEQYF
16 TRBJ2-2 . TRBV9 TRBD2 TGTGCCAGCAGCGTAGGAGCTAGCGGAAACACCGGGGAGCTGTTTTTT CASSVGASGNTGELFF
20 TRBJ2-5 . TRBV7-9 TRBD1 TGTGCCAGCAGCATTTTAGGGACAGGGGGCGCGTCCCAGTACCAAGAGACCCAGTACTTC CASSILGTGGASQYQETQYF
15 TRBJ2-1 few TRBV6-4 TRBD2 TGTGCCAGCACCTTGGGACTAGCGGACGACAATGAGCAGTTCTTC CASTLGLADDNEQFF
14 TRBJ1-5 many TRBV12-3/TRBV12-4 . TGTGCCAGCACAAACACTCAACCAGGGAGGCCCCAGCATTTT CASTNTQPGRPQHF
13 TRBJ1-6 many TRBV5-1 . TGCGCCAGCAGCTTGGCCGGGTGGTCACCCCTCCACTTT CASSLAGWSPLHF
15 TRBJ2-7 few TRBV20-1 . TGCAGTGCTAGAGAATGGTCAAAACCACCCTACGAGCAGTACTTC CSAREWSKPPYEQYF
18 TRBJ2-5 . TRBV19 TRBD2 TGTGCCACCGCCGGGGGGGGACTAGCGGGGGGATACCAAGAGACCCAGTACTTC CATAGGGLAGGYQETQYF
17 TRBJ2-3 few TRBV5-6 . TGTGCCAGCAGCAGGGCGGGGATGATCCCTTTCACAGATACGCAGTATTTT CASSRAGMIPFTDTQYF
15 TRBJ1-3 many TRBV2 . TGTGCCAGCAGTGGGTGGAGAGACACTGGAAACACCATATATTTT CASSGWRDTGNTIYF
16 TRBJ1-5 once TRBV4-2 . TGTGCCAGCAGCCAAGAAAGGGGGACCAGCAATCAGCCCCAGCATTTT CASSQERGTSNQPQHF
14 TRBJ2-1 few TRBV19 . TGTGCCAGTAGTATCAGGGGCTCCTACAATGAGCAGTTCTTC CASSIRGSYNEQFF
14 TRBJ2-4 few TRBV2 TRBD2 TGTGCCAGCAGCTTACCGGGGGGGGGGGACATTCAGTACTTC CASSLPGGGDIQYF
16 TRBJ2-3 many TRBV7-2 . TGTGCCAGCAGCCGCCCTATCCAACCTAGCACAGATACGCAGTATTTT CASSRPIQPSTDTQYF
15 TRBJ2-5 many TRBV12-3/TRBV12-4 TRBD1 TGTGCCAGCAGTTTATATCCAGGGGGAACAGAGACCCAGTACTTC CASSLYPGGTETQYF
17 TRBJ2-7 many TRBV6-8 TRBD2 TGTGCCAGCAGGACAGGGACTAGCGGGCAATTCTCCTACGAGCAGTACTTC CASRTGTSGQFSYEQYF
15 TRBJ1-5 few TRBV6-2/TRBV6-3 TRBD1 TGTGCCAGCAGAATAGGGACAGCCGTTCATGGGCCCCAGCATTTT CASRIGTAVHGPQHF
17 TRBJ2-1 few TRBV24-1 TRBD2 TGTGCCACCAGTGATTCACCGGGACTAGCGGAGTACAATGAGCAGTTCTTC CATSDSPGLAEYNEQFF
15 TRBJ2-7 few TRBV20-1 TRBD2 TGCAGTGCTAGAGATCTCGAGCGGGATGTAGTCGAGCAGTACTTC CSARDLERDVVEQYF
16 TRBJ2-3 many TRBV7-8 TRBD2 TGTGCCAGCAGCTTAGAAGCGGCGGGAGGGGCAGATACGCAGTATTTT CASSLEAAGGADTQYF
15 TRBJ2-7 many TRBV7-3 TRBD2 TGTGCCAGCAGCTTAGATACTAGCGGGTACTACGAGCAGTACTTC CASSLDTSGYYEQYF
14 TRBJ2-1 few TRBV29-1 . TGCAGCACGATTACTGGGATCTCCTACAATGAGCAGTTCTTC CSTITGISYNEQFF
14 TRBJ2-4 many TRBV2 . TGTGCCAGCAGTGTTAGACTAGTTGACAACATTCAGTACTTC CASSVRLVDNIQYF
19 TRBJ2-2 . TRBV18 TRBD1 TGTGCCAGCTCACTGAAGTACTTAGGACAGGGCGAGAACACCGGGGAGCTGTTTTTT CASSLKYLGQGENTGELFF
15 TRBJ2-2 few TRBV28 TRBD1 TGTGCCAGCAGTCTCGGGACAGGGGGTACCGGGGAGCTGTTTTTT CASSLGTGGTGELFF
11 TRBJ2-7 few TRBV29-1 . TGCAGCGTTGAAGGCGTCTACGAGCAGTACTTC CSVEGVYEQYF
15 TRBJ1-1 few TRBV4-2 . TGTGCCAGCAGCCAAGATTCGGCGGTGAACACTGAAGCTTTCTTT CASSQDSAVNTEAFF
14 TRBJ2-7 many TRBV28 TRBD1 TGTGCCAGCAGTACCCGACAGGGTAGGTACGAGCAGTACTTC CASSTRQGRYEQYF
16 TRBJ2-1 . TRBV7-9 . TGTGCCAGCAGCTTATCCCCCCCTGGAGCTGACAATGAGCAGTTCTTC CASSLSPPGADNEQFF
17 TRBJ1-4 . TRBV7-9 TRBD1 TGTGCCAGCAGCAGAAGAGGGGGCGCATTGTCTAATGAAAAACTGTTTTTT CASSRRGGALSNEKLFF
14 TRBJ1-5 many TRBV2 . TGTGCCAGCAGTGAAGGGGGGGCAGGTCAGCCCCAGCATTTT CASSEGGAGQPQHF
14 TRBJ1-1 many TRBV28 . TGTGCCAGCAGGACGGTGCGGTTGGACACTGAAGCTTTCTTT CASRTVRLDTEAFF
17 TRBJ2-2 few TRBV7-3 . TGTGCCAGCAGTTCCCCCGACTACCGGGACCACACCGGGGAGCTGTTTTTT CASSSPDYRDHTGELFF